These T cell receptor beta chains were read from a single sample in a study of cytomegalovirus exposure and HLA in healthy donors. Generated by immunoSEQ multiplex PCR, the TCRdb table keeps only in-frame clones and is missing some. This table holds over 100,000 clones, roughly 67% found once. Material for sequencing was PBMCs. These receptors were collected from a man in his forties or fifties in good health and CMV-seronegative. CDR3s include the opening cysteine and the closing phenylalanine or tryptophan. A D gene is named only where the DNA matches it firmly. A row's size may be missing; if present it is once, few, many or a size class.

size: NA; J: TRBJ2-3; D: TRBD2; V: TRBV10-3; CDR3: CAISESSGRYTDTQYF; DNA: TGTGCCATCAGTGAGTCAAGCGGGAGGTACACAGATACGCAGTATTTT
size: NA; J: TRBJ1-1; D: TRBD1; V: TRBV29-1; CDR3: CSGTGQGDTEAFF; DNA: TGCAGCGGAACGGGACAGGGTGACACTGAAGCTTTCTTT
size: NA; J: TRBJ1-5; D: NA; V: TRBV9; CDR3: CASSVGGGYQPQHF; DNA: TGTGCCAGCAGCGTAGGGGGGGGTTACCAGCCCCAGCATTTT
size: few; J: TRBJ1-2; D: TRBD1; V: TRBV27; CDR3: CASRGTGKMGGYTF; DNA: TGTGCCAGCAGAGGGACAGGGAAAATGGGAGGCTACACCTTC
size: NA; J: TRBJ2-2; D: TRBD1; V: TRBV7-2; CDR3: CASSFAGGNTGELFF; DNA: TGTGCCAGCAGCTTTGCAGGGGGCAACACCGGGGAGCTGTTTTTT
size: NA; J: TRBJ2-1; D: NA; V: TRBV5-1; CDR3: CASSFDSSYNEQFF; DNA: TGCGCCAGCAGTTTCGACAGCTCCTACAATGAGCAGTTCTTC
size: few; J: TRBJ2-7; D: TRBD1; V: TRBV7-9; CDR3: CASSSSTGLGEQYF; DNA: TGTGCCAGCAGCTCATCGACAGGGTTGGGCGAGCAGTACTTC
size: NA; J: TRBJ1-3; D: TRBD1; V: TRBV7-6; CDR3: CASTPGQGGGTIYF; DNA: TGTGCCAGCACCCCGGGACAGGGAGGAGGCACCATATATTTT
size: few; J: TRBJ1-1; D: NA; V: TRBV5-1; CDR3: CASSSQTGHSTEAFF; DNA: TGCGCCAGCAGCTCCCAGACAGGCCACTCCACTGAAGCTTTCTTT
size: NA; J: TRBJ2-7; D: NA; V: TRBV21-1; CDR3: CAIPGHPPYEQYF; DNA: TGTGCCATCCCGGGACACCCCCCTTACGAGCAGTACTTC
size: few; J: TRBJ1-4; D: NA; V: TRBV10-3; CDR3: CAISELAPGGGEKLFF; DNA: TGTGCCATCAGTGAACTGGCACCCGGTGGCGGTGAAAAACTGTTTTTT
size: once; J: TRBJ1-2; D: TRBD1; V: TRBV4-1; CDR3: CASSQRLPNRGPFDGYTF; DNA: TGCGCCAGCAGCCAAAGACTCCCCAACAGGGGGCCGTTTGATGGCTACACCTTC
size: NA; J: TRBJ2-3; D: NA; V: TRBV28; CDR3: CASSSGSETDTQYF; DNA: TGTGCCAGCAGTTCCGGGTCGGAAACAGATACGCAGTATTTT
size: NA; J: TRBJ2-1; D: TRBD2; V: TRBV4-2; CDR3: CASSLSSRGGLSNEQFF; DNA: TGTGCCAGCAGCCTCTCCTCCCGGGGGGGCCTCTCCAATGAGCAGTTCTTC
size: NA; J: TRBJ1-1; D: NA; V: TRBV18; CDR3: CASSLSDSRMAFF; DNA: TGTGCCAGCTCACTCTCCGATTCCAGGATGGCTTTCTTT
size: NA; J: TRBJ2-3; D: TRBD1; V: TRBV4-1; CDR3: CASSQLPGTGTVDTQYF; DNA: TGCGCCAGCAGCCAACTCCCCGGGACAGGGACAGTAGATACGCAGTATTTT
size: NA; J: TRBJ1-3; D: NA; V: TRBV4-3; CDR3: CASSQRGRANTIYF; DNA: TGCGCCAGCAGCCAAAGGGGGAGGGCAAACACCATATATTTT
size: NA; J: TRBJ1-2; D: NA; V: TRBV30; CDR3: CAWSGEGASVYGYTF; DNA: TGTGCCTGGAGTGGTGAAGGGGCTTCGGTCTATGGCTACACCTTC
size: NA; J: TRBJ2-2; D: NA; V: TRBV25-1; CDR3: CASSESHGVKTGELFF; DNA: TGTGCCAGCAGTGAATCGCACGGAGTTAAGACCGGGGAGCTGTTTTTT
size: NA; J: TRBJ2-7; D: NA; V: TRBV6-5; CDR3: CASSYRGYEQYF; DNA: TGTGCCAGCAGTTACCGCGGCTACGAGCAGTACTTC
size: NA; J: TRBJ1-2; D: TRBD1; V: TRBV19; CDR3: CASSQGQNDYGYTF; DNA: TGTGCCAGTAGCCAGGGACAGAATGACTATGGCTACACCTTC
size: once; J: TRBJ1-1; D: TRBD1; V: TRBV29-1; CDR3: CSVTGGYENTEAFF; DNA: TGCAGCGTTACAGGGGGCTACGAAAACACTGAAGCTTTCTTT
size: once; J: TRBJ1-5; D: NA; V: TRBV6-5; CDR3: CASHGGGNQPQHF; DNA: TGTGCCAGCCACGGGGGGGGGAATCAGCCCCAGCATTTT
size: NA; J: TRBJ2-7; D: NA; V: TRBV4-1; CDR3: CASSQVQGYEQYF; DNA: TGCGCCAGCAGCCAAGTACAGGGCTACGAGCAGTACTTC
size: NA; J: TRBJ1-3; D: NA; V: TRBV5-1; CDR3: CASSLDRSNTIYF; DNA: TGCGCCAGCAGCTTGGACAGGTCCAACACCATATATTTT
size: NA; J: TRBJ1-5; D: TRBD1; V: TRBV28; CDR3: CASSSRDSLYNQPQHF; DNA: TGTGCCAGCAGCTCACGGGACAGCCTTTACAATCAGCCCCAGCATTTT
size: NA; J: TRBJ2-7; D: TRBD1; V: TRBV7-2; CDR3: CASSLGQGRYEQYF; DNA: TGTGCCAGCAGCTTAGGACAGGGTCGCTACGAGCAGTACTTC
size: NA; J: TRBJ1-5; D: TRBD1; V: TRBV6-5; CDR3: CASSSDRGFFGQPQHF; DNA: TGTGCCAGCAGTTCGGACAGGGGTTTTTTCGGTCAGCCCCAGCATTTT
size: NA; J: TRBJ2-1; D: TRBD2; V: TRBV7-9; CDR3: CASSPTSGGSNSNNEQFF; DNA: TGTGCCAGCAGCCCCACTAGCGGGGGGTCCAATAGTAATAATGAGCAGTTCTTC
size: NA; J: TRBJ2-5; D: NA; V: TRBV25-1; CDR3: CAILCPVYF; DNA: TGTGCCATCCTATGTCCCGTGTACTTC
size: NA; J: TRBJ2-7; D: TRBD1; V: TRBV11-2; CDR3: CASTLTGHEQYF; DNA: TGTGCCAGCACCTTGACAGGGCACGAGCAGTACTTC
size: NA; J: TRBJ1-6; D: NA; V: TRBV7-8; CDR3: CASSLPAGRGSSPLHF; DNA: TGTGCCAGCAGCTTACCCGCTGGTCGAGGGAGTTCACCCCTCCACTTT
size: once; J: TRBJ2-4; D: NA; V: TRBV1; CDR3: CTSSNSPGTIKNIQYF; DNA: TGCACCAGCAGCAACTCTCCCGGGACTATAAAAAACATTCAGTACTTC
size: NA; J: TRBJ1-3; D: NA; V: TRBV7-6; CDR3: CASSPDSTSGNTIYF; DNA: TGTGCCAGCAGCCCCGACAGCACCTCTGGAAACACCATATATTTT
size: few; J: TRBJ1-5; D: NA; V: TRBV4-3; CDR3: CASSQVGGNNQPQHF; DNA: TGCGCCAGCAGCCAAGTGGGGGGAAACAATCAGCCCCAGCATTTT
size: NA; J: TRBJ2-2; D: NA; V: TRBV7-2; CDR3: CASSFPGPGELFF; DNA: TGTGCCAGCAGCTTCCCAGGGCCCGGGGAGCTGTTTTTT
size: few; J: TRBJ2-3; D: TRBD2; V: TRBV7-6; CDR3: CASSLGSGGAKDTQYF; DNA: TGTGCCAGCAGCTTGGGTAGCGGGGGGGCCAAGGATACGCAGTATTTT
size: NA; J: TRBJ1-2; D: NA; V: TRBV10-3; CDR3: CAISDGLANYGYTF; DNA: TGTGCCATCAGTGACGGGTTAGCTAACTATGGCTACACCTTC
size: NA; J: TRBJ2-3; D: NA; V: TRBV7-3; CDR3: CASSLSQAGLTDTQYF; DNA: TGTGCCAGCAGCTTAAGTCAGGCGGGACTGACAGATACGCAGTATTTT
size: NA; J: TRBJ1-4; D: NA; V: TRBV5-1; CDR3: CASSWGGREDEKLFF; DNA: TGCGCCAGCAGCTGGGGTGGGAGAGAGGATGAAAAACTGTTTTTT
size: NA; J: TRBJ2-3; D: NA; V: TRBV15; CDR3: CATSRDYEADTQYF; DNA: TGTGCCACCAGCAGAGATTATGAGGCAGATACGCAGTATTTT
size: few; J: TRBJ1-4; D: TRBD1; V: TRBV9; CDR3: CASSVTGTGATNEKLFF; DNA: TGTGCCAGCAGCGTTACCGGGACAGGCGCAACTAATGAAAAACTGTTTTTT
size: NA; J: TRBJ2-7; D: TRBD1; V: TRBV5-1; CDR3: CASSRESGQGAGEQYF; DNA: TGCGCCAGCAGCAGAGAATCGGGACAGGGGGCCGGCGAGCAGTACTTC
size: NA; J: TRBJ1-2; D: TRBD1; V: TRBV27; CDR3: CASSSQTGGYGYTF; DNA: TGTGCCAGCAGTTCCCAGACAGGGGGCTATGGCTACACCTTC
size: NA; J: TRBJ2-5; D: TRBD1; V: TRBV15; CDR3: CATSRDSLPGQGSGTQYF; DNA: TGTGCCACCAGCAGAGATTCCTTACCGGGACAGGGATCCGGGACCCAGTACTTC
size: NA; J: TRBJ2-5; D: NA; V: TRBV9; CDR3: CASSAETDLQETQYF; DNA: TGTGCCAGCAGCGCCGAGACAGATCTTCAAGAGACCCAGTACTTC
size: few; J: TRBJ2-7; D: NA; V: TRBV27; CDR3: CASSFMGVGTEQYF; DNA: TGTGCCAGCAGTTTTATGGGAGTGGGAACCGAGCAGTACTTC
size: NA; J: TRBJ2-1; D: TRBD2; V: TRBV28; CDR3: CASTTTLLAFNEQFF; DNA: TGTGCCAGCACTACCACTTTACTAGCGTTCAATGAGCAGTTCTTC
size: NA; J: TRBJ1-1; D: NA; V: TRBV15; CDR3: CATSRGGGSTEAFF; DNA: TGTGCCACCAGCAGAGGGGGGGGGAGCACTGAAGCTTTCTTT
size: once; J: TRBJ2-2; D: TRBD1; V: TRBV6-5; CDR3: CASSYETGVTGELFF; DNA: TGTGCCAGCAGTTACGAGACAGGGGTCACCGGGGAGCTGTTTTTT
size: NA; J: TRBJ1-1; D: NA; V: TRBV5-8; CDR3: CASSYQGRFLYTEAFF; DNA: TGTGCCAGCAGCTATCAGGGAAGATTTTTGTACACTGAAGCTTTCTTT
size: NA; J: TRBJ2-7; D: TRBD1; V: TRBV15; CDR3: CATSPGGYEQYF; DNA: TGTGCCACCAGTCCAGGGGGCTACGAGCAGTACTTC